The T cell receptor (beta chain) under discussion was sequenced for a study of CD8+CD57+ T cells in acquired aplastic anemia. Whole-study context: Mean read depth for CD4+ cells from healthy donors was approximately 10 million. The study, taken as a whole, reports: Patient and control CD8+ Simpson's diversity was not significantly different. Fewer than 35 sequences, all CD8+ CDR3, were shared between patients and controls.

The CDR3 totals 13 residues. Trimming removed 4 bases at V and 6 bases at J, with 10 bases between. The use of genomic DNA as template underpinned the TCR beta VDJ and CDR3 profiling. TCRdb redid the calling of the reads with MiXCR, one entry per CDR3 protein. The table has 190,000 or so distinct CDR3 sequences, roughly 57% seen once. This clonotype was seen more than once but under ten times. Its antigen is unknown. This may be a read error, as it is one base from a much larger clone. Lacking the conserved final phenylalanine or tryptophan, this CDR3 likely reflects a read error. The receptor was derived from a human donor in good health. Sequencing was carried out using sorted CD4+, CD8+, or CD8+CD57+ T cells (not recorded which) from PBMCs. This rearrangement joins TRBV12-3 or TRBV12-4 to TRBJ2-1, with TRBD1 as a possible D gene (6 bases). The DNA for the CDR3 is TGTGCCAGCAGTTGGTTAGGGGGCAATGAGCAGTTCCTC. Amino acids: CASSWLGGNEQFL.